The entry below gives a single T cell receptor beta chain sequence along with its context. Antigen specificity is unknown. Isolation yielded PBMCs, at least 7 million per sample, in every case. This sample was included in a study of blood T cells in healthy people across ages. Study-wide findings and caveats: Because donor CMV status was unknown, expanded clonotype changes were possibly confounded. Considered underestimates were the diversity estimates obtained from one million T cells. Comparison with aged donors showed that long-lived donors had more naive CD4+ cells and higher diversity.

The CDR3 spans 15 residues. The V end was cut by 0 bases, the J end by 12 bases, with 21 bases between. Germline CDR1 and CDR2: SGHRS and YFSETQ. Then a second PCR, running roughly 7 to 12 cycles, was carried out with a sample-barcoded 5' primer and a J-beta primer mix. TCRdb processed the 5' RACE reads anew with MiXCR; each CDR3 protein has one entry. The data contain some 1.5 million distinct CDR3 sequences, 28% of them seen just once; the ten biggest clones take up less than 9.5%. The receptor's source is a woman aged 30 to 39 in good health. V is TRBV5-1 and J is TRBJ1-2, with D possibly TRBD1 on 6 matching bases. The sequenced sample was blood. CDR3 in DNA: TGCGCCAGCAGCTTGGAGGTTCAAACAGGGAAAACTCACACCTTC. This gives the protein CASSLEVQTGKTHTF.